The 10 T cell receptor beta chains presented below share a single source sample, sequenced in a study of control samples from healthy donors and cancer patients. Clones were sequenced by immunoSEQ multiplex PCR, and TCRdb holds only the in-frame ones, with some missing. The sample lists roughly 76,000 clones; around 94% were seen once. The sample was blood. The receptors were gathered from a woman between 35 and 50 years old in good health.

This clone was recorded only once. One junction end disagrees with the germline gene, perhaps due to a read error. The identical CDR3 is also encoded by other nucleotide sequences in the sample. The CDR3 sequence: CASSLVIGGSSYEQYF. CDR3 nucleotides: TGTGCCAGCAGTTTAGTCATCGGCGGGAGCTCCTACGAGCAGTACTTC. The chain links TRBV7-6 to TRBJ2-7, with TRBD2 identical over 7 bases. This CDR3 spans 16 amino acids. Germline CDR1 SGHVS, CDR2 FNYEAQ.

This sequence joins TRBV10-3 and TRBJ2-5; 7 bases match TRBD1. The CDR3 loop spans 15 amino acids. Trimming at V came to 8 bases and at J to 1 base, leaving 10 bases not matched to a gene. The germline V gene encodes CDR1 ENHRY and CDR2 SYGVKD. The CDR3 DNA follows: TGTGCCATCGCAGGGGGTGCAGGGATCCAAGAGACCCAGTACTTC. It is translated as CAIAGGAGIQETQYF.

CDR3 protein: CASSLGPNTDTQYF. CDR3 sequence (DNA): TGTGCCAGCAGTTTGGGGCCAAACACAGATACGCAGTATTTT. The chain couples TRBV27 to TRBJ2-3; D is perhaps TRBD1 (5 bases). This CDR3 is 14 amino acids long. V dropped 3 bases and J dropped 2 bases, with 9 bases sitting between them. From germline, CDR1 is MNHEY and CDR2 SMNVEV (reference sequence).

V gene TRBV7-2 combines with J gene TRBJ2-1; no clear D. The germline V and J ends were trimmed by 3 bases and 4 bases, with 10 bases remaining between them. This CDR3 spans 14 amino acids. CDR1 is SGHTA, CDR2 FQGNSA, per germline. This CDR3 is CASSFGQNYNEQFF. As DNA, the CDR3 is TGTGCCAGCAGCTTCGGTCAGAATTACAATGAGCAGTTCTTC.

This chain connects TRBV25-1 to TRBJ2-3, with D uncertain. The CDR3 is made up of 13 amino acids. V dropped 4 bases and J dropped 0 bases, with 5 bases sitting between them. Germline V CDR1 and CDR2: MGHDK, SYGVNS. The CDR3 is CASSATSTDTQYF. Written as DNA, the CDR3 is TGTGCCAGCAGTGCGACTAGCACAGATACGCAGTATTTT.

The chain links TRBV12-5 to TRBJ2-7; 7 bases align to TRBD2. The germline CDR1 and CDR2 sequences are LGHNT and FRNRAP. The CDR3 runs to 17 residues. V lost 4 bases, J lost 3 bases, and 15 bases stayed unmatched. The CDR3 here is CASGSPSASGYGYEQYF. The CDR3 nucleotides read TGTGCTAGTGGTTCCCCTTCGGCTAGCGGCTATGGCTACGAGCAGTACTTC.

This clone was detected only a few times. The CDR3 loop is CASSGLAGTDYNEQFF. The CDR3 DNA reads TGTGCCAGCAGCGGATTAGCCGGGACAGATTACAATGAGCAGTTCTTC. The V call is TRBV9, the J call TRBJ2-1; 7 positions agree with TRBD1. Germline assignment: CDR1 SGDLS and CDR2 YYNGEE. V dropped 3 bases and J dropped 4; count of bases not matched to a gene: 10. There are 16 residues in the CDR3.

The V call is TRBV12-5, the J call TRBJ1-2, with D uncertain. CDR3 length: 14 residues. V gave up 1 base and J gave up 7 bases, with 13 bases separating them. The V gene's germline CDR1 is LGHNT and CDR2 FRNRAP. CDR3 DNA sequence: TGTGCTAGTGGTTTGGGGTACCAGTCTGGTGGCTACACCTTC. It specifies CASGLGYQSGGYTF.

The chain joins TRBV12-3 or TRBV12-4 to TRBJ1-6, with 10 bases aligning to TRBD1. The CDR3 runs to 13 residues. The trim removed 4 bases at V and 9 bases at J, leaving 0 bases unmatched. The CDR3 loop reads CASSWDRGSPLHF. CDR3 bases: TGTGCCAGCAGTTGGGACAGGGGTTCACCCCTCCACTTT.

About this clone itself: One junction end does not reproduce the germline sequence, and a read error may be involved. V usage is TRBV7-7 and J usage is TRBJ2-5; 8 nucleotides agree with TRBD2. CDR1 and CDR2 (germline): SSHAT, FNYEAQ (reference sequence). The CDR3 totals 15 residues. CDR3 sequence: CASSLGGTSGETQYF. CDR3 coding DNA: TGTGCTAGCAGCTTGGGGGGGACTAGTGGTGAGACCCAGTACTTC.